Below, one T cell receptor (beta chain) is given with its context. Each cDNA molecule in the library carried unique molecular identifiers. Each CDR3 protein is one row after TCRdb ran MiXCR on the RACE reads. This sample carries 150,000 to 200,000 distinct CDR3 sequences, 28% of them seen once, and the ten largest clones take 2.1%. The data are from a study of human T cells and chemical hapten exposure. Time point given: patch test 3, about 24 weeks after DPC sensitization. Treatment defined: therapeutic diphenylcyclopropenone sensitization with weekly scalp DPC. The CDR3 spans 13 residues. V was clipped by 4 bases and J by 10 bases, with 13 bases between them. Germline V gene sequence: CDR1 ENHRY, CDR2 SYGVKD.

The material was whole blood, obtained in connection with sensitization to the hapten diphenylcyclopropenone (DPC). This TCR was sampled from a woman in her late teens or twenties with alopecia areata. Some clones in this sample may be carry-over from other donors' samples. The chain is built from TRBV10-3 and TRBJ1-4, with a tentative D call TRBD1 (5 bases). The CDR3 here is CAISGRIGGKLFF. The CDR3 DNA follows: TGTGCCATCAGTGGACGAATTGGGGGAAAACTGTTTTTT.